This T cell receptor (beta chain) was sequenced for a study of OX40 agonist ivuxolimab in advanced cancers. Study as a whole: Ivuxolimab was delivered to patients intravenously every 2 weeks at doses spanning 0.01 to 10 mg/kg.

Assay used: immunoSEQ multiplex PCR; TCRdb lists only in-frame clones, some missing. The sample contains about 61,000 clones, about four fifths of which appear only once. The CDR3 contains 15 residues. The V and J ends lost 7 bases and 5 bases, in that order; junction bases with no gene match: 11. Germline-derived CDR1 and CDR2 are SGHNT and YENEEA. The chain is built from TRBV11-3 and TRBJ2-5, with 9 bases that match TRBD2. This receptor was obtained from an adult with an advanced solid tumor such as melanoma, head and neck, liver or kidney cancer. The material was CD4+ or CD8+ T cells sorted from blood, obtained in a trial of the OX40 agonist ivuxolimab. CDR3 amino acids: CASNLRGGHEETQYF. The CDR3 coding sequence is TGTGCCAGCAATTTGCGGGGGGGCCACGAGGAGACCCAGTACTTC.